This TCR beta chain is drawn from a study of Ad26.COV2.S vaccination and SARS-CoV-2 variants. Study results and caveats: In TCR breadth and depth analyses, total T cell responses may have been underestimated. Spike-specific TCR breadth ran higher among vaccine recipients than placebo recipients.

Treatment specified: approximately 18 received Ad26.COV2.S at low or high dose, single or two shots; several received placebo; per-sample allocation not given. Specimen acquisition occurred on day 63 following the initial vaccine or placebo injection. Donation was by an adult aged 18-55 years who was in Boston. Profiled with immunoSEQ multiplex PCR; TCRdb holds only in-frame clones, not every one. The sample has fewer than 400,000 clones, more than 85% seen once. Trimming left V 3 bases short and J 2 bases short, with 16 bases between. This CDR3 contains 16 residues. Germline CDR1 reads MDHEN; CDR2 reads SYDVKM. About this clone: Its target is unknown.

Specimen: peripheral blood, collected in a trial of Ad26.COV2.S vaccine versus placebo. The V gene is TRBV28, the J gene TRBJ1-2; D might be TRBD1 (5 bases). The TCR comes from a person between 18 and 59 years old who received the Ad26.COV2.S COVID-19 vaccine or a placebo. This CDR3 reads CASSFPKYRKNYGYTF. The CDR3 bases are TGTGCCAGCAGTTTCCCGAAATACAGGAAAAACTATGGCTACACCTTC.